This T cell receptor (beta chain) was retrieved from a study of identical twins. V was clipped by 0 bases and J by 7 bases; unmatched bases: 13. Germline V gene data show CDR1 as LGHNA and CDR2 as YNFKEQ. This CDR3 has 18 amino acids. Using its own MiXCR run on the 5' RACE reads, TCRdb lists one record per CDR3 protein. This table has 200,000 to 300,000 distinct CDR3 sequences, roughly 7% appearing once. These sequences were also reported in another study, on yellow fever vaccine responses in identical twins.

Sequencing was performed on memory (CD45RO+) T cells sorted from blood. The chain joins TRBV4-2 to TRBJ2-1, with TRBD2 matching 9 bases. This TCR derives from a woman in her late teens or twenties in good health. The DNA of the CDR3 is TGTGCCAGCAGCCAAGATCTTGTTGCGGGGGGGCCGGGGAATGAGCAGTTCTTC. Its protein product is CASSQDLVAGGPGNEQFF.